The rows below give T cell receptor beta chains drawn from one sample of a study of CD8 T cells in ankylosing spondylitis. TCRdb re-derived calls from the 5' RACE reads in MiXCR, one entry per CDR3 protein. The data contain approximately 69,000 distinct CDR3 sequences, 5.3% of them singletons. Sequenced: blood, either unsorted or a sorted T cell fraction (not recorded which). These receptors all come from a male donor with ankylosing spondylitis or in good health (not recorded which). CDR3s include the opening cysteine and the closing phenylalanine or tryptophan. The D gene is left open where the match is weak.

v_gene: TRBV28; d_gene: -; j_gene: TRBJ1-2; len: 14; CDR3aa: CASSLGGNNYGYTF
v_gene: TRBV9; d_gene: -; j_gene: TRBJ1-4; len: 15; CDR3aa: CASSVEGVLNEKLFF
v_gene: TRBV5-1; d_gene: TRBD2; j_gene: TRBJ2-7; len: 16; CDR3aa: CASSGSGGAGLDEQYF
v_gene: TRBV6-8; d_gene: -; j_gene: TRBJ2-7; len: 16; CDR3aa: CASSYQPRNHPYEQYF
v_gene: TRBV6-1; d_gene: -; j_gene: TRBJ1-1; len: 14; CDR3aa: CASSERPRETEAFF
v_gene: TRBV7-6; d_gene: TRBD2; j_gene: TRBJ2-6; len: 18; CDR3aa: CASSSAGGLFSGANVLTF
v_gene: TRBV27; d_gene: -; j_gene: TRBJ1-5; len: 13; CDR3aa: CASSWTVNQPQHF
v_gene: TRBV2; d_gene: -; j_gene: TRBJ2-3; len: 12; CDR3aa: CASSTAGDTQYF
v_gene: TRBV20-1; d_gene: TRBD1; j_gene: TRBJ2-7; len: 13; CDR3aa: CSARGDRGYEQYF
v_gene: TRBV5-1; d_gene: -; j_gene: TRBJ1-1; len: 15; CDR3aa: CASSLARGRDTEAFF
v_gene: TRBV29-1; d_gene: TRBD2; j_gene: TRBJ2-5; len: 14; CDR3aa: CSVRPAGGIETQYF
v_gene: TRBV18; d_gene: -; j_gene: TRBJ2-3; len: 14; CDR3aa: CASSPQGSSDTQYF